The 3 T cell receptor beta chains given below trace back to one sample, sequenced in a study of T-cell memory formation after mild COVID-19. MiXCR, run by TCRdb on the 5' RACE reads, gives a single entry per CDR3 protein. The sample records 200,000 to 250,000 distinct CDR3 sequences, 9.5% being singletons. Source material: PBMCs or a T cell subset sorted from them (not recorded which). The receptor set was obtained from a man aged 18 to 29 who had mild COVID-19 (a few samples of this study predate the infection). Cell type and time point are not known.

The table lists this clonotype with a few counts. This chain uses TRBV7-3 with TRBJ2-5; D possibly matches TRBD1 or TRBD2 (5 bases each). The CDR3 extends over 15 amino acids. Germline CDR1 is SGHTA and CDR2 is FQGTGA. V lost 0 bases to trimming and J lost 4 bases, with 12 bases between them. DNA for the CDR3: TGTGCCAGCAGCTTAACTCCGGGACCTTTAGAGACCCAGTACTTC. It is translated as CASSLTPGPLETQYF.

This clonotype was seen a few times. The chain uses TRBV4-3 and TRBJ1-2; no clear D. This CDR3 has 15 residues. Germline V gene sequence: CDR1 LGHNA, CDR2 YSLEER. Trimming shortened V by 0 bases and J by 3 bases, and 11 bases separated the two germline ends. CDR3 sequence: CASSQELERHYGYTF. In DNA form, the CDR3 reads TGCGCCAGCAGCCAAGAATTAGAACGGCACTATGGCTACACCTTC.

This chain joins TRBV11-2 and TRBJ2-7, with D possibly TRBD1 on 6 matching bases. V was clipped by 5 bases and J by 2 bases, with 13 bases between them. CDR1 SGHAT and CDR2 FQNNGV come from the germline V gene. This CDR3 region has 14 residues. The CDR3 loop reads CASSRTQGPYEQYV. The CDR3 region has the DNA TGTGCCAGCAGCCGGACCCAGGGGCCCTACGAGCAGTACGTC.